Below, 29 T cell receptor beta chains from the same sample are listed, as sequenced in a study of monozygotic twins with inflammatory bowel disease. After re-calling the 5' RACE reads, TCRdb lists one entry per CDR3 protein, DNA absent. The ten top clones account for 2.4%, within a sample of some 440,000 distinct CDR3 sequences. Sequenced material: blood. Every receptor here comes from a human donor with ulcerative colitis or Crohn's disease, or a healthy co-twin of an affected twin (not recorded which).

The rearrangement uses TRBV5-1 and TRBJ2-5. This CDR3 is 14 amino acids long. Germline V CDR1 and CDR2: SGHRS, YFSETQ. CDR3 protein: CASSLAGHGETQYF.

The chain has TRBV29-1 and TRBJ1-4; TCRdb indicates TRBD1, and absent DNA this call remains unverified. This CDR3 has 14 residues. Germline CDR1 is SQVTM and CDR2 is ANQGSEA. The CDR3 sequence is CSVGWTGTSEKLFF.

The rearrangement uses TRBV5-5 and TRBJ2-2. CDR1 and CDR2 (germline): SGHKS, YYEKEE (reference sequence). The CDR3 is made up of 15 amino acids. This CDR3 is CASSLGRMNTGELFF. Supplemented by reference TRBV5-5 and TRBJ2-2, the full variable domain reads DAGVTQSPTHLIKTRGQQVTLRCSPISGHKSVSWYQQVLGQGPQFIFQYYEKEERGRGNFPDRFSARQFPNYSSELNVNALLLGDSALYLCASSLGRMNTGELFFGEGSRLTVL.

V and J are TRBV7-3 and TRBJ2-2. The CDR3 is 16 amino acids. CDR1 SGHTA and CDR2 FQGTGA come from the germline V gene. The CDR3: CASSFLSGSGTGELFF.

The gene calls are TRBV28 and TRBJ2-6. CDR1 is MDHEN, CDR2 SYDVKM, per germline. The CDR3 has 11 residues. The CDR3 region is CASGWANVLTF.

V usage is TRBV6-5 and J usage is TRBJ2-1; TCRdb gives TRBD2 as the D gene, but with no DNA this cannot be confirmed. Germline CDR1 MNHEY, CDR2 SVGAGI. The length of the CDR3 is 15 residues. The CDR3 protein is CASSYSLAPKVEQFF.

This chain joins TRBV3-1 and TRBJ2-1; as DNA is missing, the TRBD1 call by TCRdb cannot be tested. Looked up from germline, CDR1 is LGHDT and CDR2 is YNNKEL (reference sequence). The CDR3 covers 17 residues. CDR3 sequence reads: CASSLPRAASSYNEQFF.

The chain uses TRBV10-3 and TRBJ2-3; TCRdb designates TRBD1, a call that cannot be tested without DNA. The length of the CDR3 is 13 residues. Germline CDR1 ENHRY, CDR2 SYGVKD. Here the CDR3 reads CAIGAGVGDTQYF.

J is TRBJ1-3 and V is TRBV6-1; TCRdb returns TRBD1, unconfirmable since there is no DNA. The length of the CDR3 is 15 residues. Germline CDR1 reads MNHNS; CDR2 reads SASEGT. CDR3 residues: CASSRDSNSGNTIYF.

V and J are TRBV14 and TRBJ2-6; TCRdb lists TRBD2, though no DNA is available to test this call. This CDR3 is 17 amino acids long. Germline CDR1 is SGHDN and CDR2 is FVKESK. CDR3 protein: CASLLRRLTSGANVLTF.

V is TRBV19 and J is TRBJ1-5; there is no DNA to check the TCRdb D call of TRBD1. Germline assignment: CDR1 LNHDA and CDR2 SQIVND (reference sequence). This CDR3 has 15 residues. CDR3 protein: CASSPAQASNQPQHF.

This chain connects TRBV20-1 to TRBJ1-2. The CDR3 extends over 11 amino acids. Germline CDR1 is DFQATT and CDR2 is SNEGSKA (reference sequence). The CDR3 loop is CSASDGSGYTF.

The chain carries TRBV12-3 or TRBV12-4 and TRBJ2-2; TCRdb calls TRBD2, which cannot be checked without DNA. The CDR3 is 13 residues long. This CDR3 is CASSRREAGELFF.

The V and J genes are TRBV29-1 and TRBJ2-3; TCRdb's D call, TRBD1, is unchecked because there is no DNA. There are 17 residues in the CDR3. Per germline, CDR1 SQVTM and CDR2 ANQGSEA. CDR3 protein: CSVEDLEDRGRTDTQYF.

The CDR3 protein is CATSSTGTSHKETQYF. V gene TRBV15 combines with J gene TRBJ2-5; the D call from TCRdb, TRBD2, cannot be confirmed without DNA. CDR3 length: 16 amino acids. Germline V lookup: CDR1 LNHNV, CDR2 YYDKDF (reference sequence).

J is TRBJ1-1 and V is TRBV7-9; without DNA, the TCRdb call of TRBD1 cannot be checked. The CDR3 is made up of 12 amino acids. Per germline, CDR1 SEHNR and CDR2 FQNEAQ (reference sequence). The CDR3 region is CAFQGEATEAFF.

The chain is built from TRBV19 and TRBJ2-3; TCRdb gives TRBD2 as the D gene, but with no DNA this cannot be confirmed. The germline CDR1 and CDR2 sequences are LNHDA and SQIVND (reference sequence). CDR3 size: 16 residues. The CDR3 region is CASSVDGRTITDTQYF.

V usage is TRBV7-9 and J usage is TRBJ2-5; the TRBD2 assignment by TCRdb is unverifiable without DNA. The CDR3 extends over 14 amino acids. Germline loops: CDR1 SEHNR, CDR2 FQNEAQ (reference sequence). The CDR3 is CASTLRASQETQYF.

The chain recombines TRBV6-1 with TRBJ2-7; the D call of TRBD2 rests on TCRdb alone, since no DNA is present to check it. The CDR3 loop spans 15 amino acids. In germline, CDR1 is MNHNS, CDR2 SASEGT. The CDR3 reads CASTLGSSGAYEQYF.

The gene calls are TRBV5-1 and TRBJ2-3; TCRdb picks TRBD1, but there is no DNA to check that call. The germline gives CDR1 SGHRS, CDR2 YFSETQ. The CDR3 runs 14 residues. CDR3 in amino acids: CASNTGSYTDTQYF. Supplemented by reference TRBV5-1 and TRBJ2-3, the full variable domain reads KAGVTQTPRYLIKTRGQQVTLSCSPISGHRSVSWYQQTPGQGLQFLFEYFSETQRNKGNFPGRFSGRQFSNSRSEMNVSTLELGDSALYLCASNTGSYTDTQYFGPGTRLTVL.

This rearrangement joins TRBV25-1 to TRBJ2-7; the D call from TCRdb, TRBD1, cannot be confirmed without DNA. Germline CDR1 MGHDK, CDR2 SYGVNS. The CDR3 is 12 residues long. The chain's CDR3 is CASNRGLYEQYF.

The chain recombines TRBV20-1 with TRBJ2-2; TCRdb proposes TRBD1, but this gene call is untestable without DNA. CDR3 length: 14 amino acids. Germline assignment: CDR1 DFQATT and CDR2 SNEGSKA (reference sequence). The CDR3 loop is CSATDSRNTGELFF.

V usage is TRBV10-3 and J usage is TRBJ2-5. Germline V CDR1 and CDR2: ENHRY, SYGVKD. The CDR3 has 12 residues. The CDR3 reads CAISESRETQYF.

The V gene is TRBV7-3, the J gene TRBJ2-5. The CDR3 is 13 amino acids. Germline values: CDR1 SGHTA, CDR2 FQGTGA. The CDR3: CASSLTRGETQYF.

The chain is built from TRBV11-2 and TRBJ2-5; TCRdb returns TRBD1, unconfirmable since there is no DNA. The CDR3 spans 14 residues. CDR1 and CDR2 (germline): SGHAT, FQNNGV. The CDR3 spells CASSTDRGKETQYF. The entire variable domain, with the rest obtained from reference TRBV11-2 and TRBJ2-5, is as follows: EAGVAQSPRYKIIEKRQSVAFWCNPISGHATLYWYQQILGQGPKLLIQFQNNGVVDDSQLPKDRFSAERLKGVDSTLKIQPAKLEDSAVYLCASSTDRGKETQYFGPGTRLLVL.

This chain joins TRBV7-2 and TRBJ2-1. The CDR3 is 15 amino acids. The germline V gene has CDR1 SGHTA and CDR2 FQGNSA. The CDR3 loop reads CASSFESGAYNEQFF.

V usage is TRBV12-3 or TRBV12-4 and J usage is TRBJ2-7; TCRdb gives TRBD1 as the D gene, but with no DNA this cannot be confirmed. This CDR3 region has 14 residues. CDR3 region: CASSQGQATYEQYF.

The chain combines TRBV6-5 with TRBJ1-1; without DNA, the TCRdb call of TRBD1 cannot be checked. From germline, CDR1 is MNHEY and CDR2 SVGAGI. The CDR3 has 12 residues. CDR3: CASRGGDTEAFF.

The CDR3 sequence: CASSQDHIPSTQQYF. The chain links TRBV3-1 to TRBJ2-7; TCRdb calls TRBD1, which cannot be checked without DNA. Germline V gene lookup returns CDR1 LGHDT and CDR2 YNNKEL (reference sequence). The CDR3 sequence is 15 residues long.